This T cell receptor beta chain was captured in a study of T cell responses to AZD1222 COVID-19 vaccine. Overall study results and limits: Donors were mostly white British, more females; clonal diversity possibly underestimated. The peak T cell response came first, and repertoires were sampled only after it. Reportedly, nearly half of unique spike TCRs recognized epitopes outside B.1.351/B.1.1.7 mutations.

V dropped 0 bases and J dropped 4 bases, with 13 bases sitting between them. CDR1 is MGHRA and CDR2 is YSYEKL in the germline V gene. The CDR3 is made up of 16 amino acids. TCRdb's copy holds only in-frame clones and misses some; the assay was immunoSEQ multiplex PCR. The table shows 100,000 or so clones, with roughly 84% occurring only once. Only a few counts were recorded for this clone. Its matching antigen is unknown. This TCR derives from an adult in good health. The starting material was peripheral blood, obtained on day 0 of AZD1222 vaccination. V gene TRBV4-1 combines with J gene TRBJ1-5; D not certain. The CDR3 region is CASSQDGGIGNQPQHF. The CDR3 bases are TGCGCCAGCAGCCAAGACGGCGGTATTGGAAATCAGCCCCAGCATTTT.